Below are 17 T cell receptor beta chains sequenced from a single sample in a study of molecular identifiers for immune sequencing clone quantification. TCRdb ran MiXCR on the PCR reads and lists one entry per CDR3 protein. The table records fewer than 350,000 distinct CDR3 sequences, about a fifth of them present only once. Material for sequencing was naive CD8+ T cells from blood, with Jurkat cell RNA spiked in. The subset here: FACS-sorted CD8+CD4-CCR7+CD45RA+ naive T cells. Receptor source: a human donor in good health. Some libraries in this study had Jurkat cell RNA spiked in.

The V call is TRBV10-3, the J call TRBJ2-4; 9 nucleotides match TRBD1. The CDR3 spans 14 residues. The germline V gene has CDR1 ENHRY and CDR2 SYGVKD. Germline trimming cut 8 bases from V and 2 bases from J; bases unmatched to any gene: 4. The CDR3 DNA sequence: TGTGCCATCGCCGGACAGGGGTCCAAAAACATTCAGTACTTC. Amino acid sequence: CAIAGQGSKNIQYF.

This clonotype was seen repeatedly, ten times or more. This chain connects TRBV6-2 or TRBV6-3 to TRBJ1-1; D ambiguous. Germline V gene sequence: CDR1 MNHEY, CDR2 SVGEGT. This CDR3 comprises 13 residues. The germline V and J ends were trimmed by 6 bases and 2 bases, with 10 bases remaining between them. The CDR3 region is CASRVRGNTEAFF. DNA of the CDR3: TGTGCCAGCAGGGTCCGGGGAAACACTGAAGCTTTCTTT.

In the case of this clonotype: A much larger clone is a single base away; this may be a read error. J is TRBJ2-3 and V is TRBV18; 9 bases match TRBD2. After removal of 1 base from V and 0 bases from J, the junction contained 5 bases not matched to a gene. The CDR3 runs 17 residues. The germline V gene encodes CDR1 KGHSH and CDR2 LQKENI. CDR3 coding DNA: TGTGCCAGCTCACCACTCGAGCGGGAGGTCAGCACAGATACGCAGTATTTT. It specifies CASSPLEREVSTDTQYF.

As regards this clonotype: At one of its ends the junction is not consistent with the germline gene, which may arise from a read error. V usage is TRBV4-1 and J usage is TRBJ1-3; D is perhaps TRBD1 (6 bases). The CDR3 runs to 13 residues. Germline values: CDR1 MGHRA, CDR2 YSYEKL. This CDR3 reads CAGSHDRGNTIYF. The CDR3, as DNA: TGCGCCGGCAGCCACGACAGGGGAAACACCATATATTTT.

With respect to this clonotype: The conserved phenylalanine or tryptophan normally closing the CDR3 is absent here, so this likely arose from a read error. The chain carries TRBV12-3 or TRBV12-4 and TRBJ1-5, with D unclear. Trimming stripped 4 bases from V and 1 base from J, with 11 bases between. The CDR3 covers 15 residues. The chain's CDR3 is CASSSGSRSNQPQHL. The CDR3 coding sequence is TGTGCCAGCAGTTCGGGCAGCCGGAGCAATCAGCCCCAGCATCTT.

This clonotype was seen many times. The chain recombines TRBV29-1 with TRBJ2-7; D might be TRBD1 or TRBD2, each matching 6 bases. This CDR3 is 15 amino acids long. Germline V gives CDR1 SQVTM, CDR2 ANQGSEA. Deletions cut 7 bases from V and 2 bases from J, with 21 bases between. The CDR3 DNA reads as TGCAGCGCCGAGGAGGGGGATAAAGGGACCTACGAGCAGTACTTC. Amino acids: CSAEEGDKGTYEQYF.

V is TRBV13 and J is TRBJ2-7, with 11 bases fitting TRBD2. Germline loops: CDR1 PRHDT, CDR2 FYEKMQ (reference sequence). CDR3 length: 14 residues. V gave up 3 bases and J gave up 6 bases; unmatched junction bases: 4. CDR3 sequence reads: CASSFSGGALEQYF. DNA of the CDR3: TGTGCCAGCAGCTTTAGCGGGGGGGCGCTCGAGCAGTACTTC.

The rearrangement uses TRBV6-2 or TRBV6-3 and TRBJ2-2, with a possible D match to TRBD2 (5 bases). This CDR3 is built from 12 residues. The germline CDR1 and CDR2 sequences are MNHEY and SVGEGT. Trimming cost V 5 bases and J 7 bases, with 8 bases left between them. CDR3 DNA sequence: TGTGCCAGCAGTAGGGAGTTCGGGGAGCTGTTTTTT. The encoded protein is CASSREFGELFF.

This clonotype has a count of ten or more. This sequence joins TRBV6-5 and TRBJ2-3; D ambiguous. Per the germline V gene, CDR1 is MNHEY and CDR2 is SVGAGI. The CDR3 consists of 13 residues. Trimming cost V 2 bases and J 0 bases, with 3 bases left between them. This chain's CDR3 is CASSYQSTDTQYF. DNA of the CDR3: TGTGCCAGCAGTTACCAAAGCACAGATACGCAGTATTTT.

This clonotype was observed at least ten times. The rearrangement uses TRBV29-1 and TRBJ2-7, with TRBD1 matching 7 bases. The V and J ends lost 4 bases and 0 bases, in that order; junction bases with no gene match: 9. The CDR3 covers 15 residues. Germline loops: CDR1 SQVTM, CDR2 ANQGSEA. The CDR3 DNA reads TGCAGCGTTGCAGGAACCGGGGACAGCTCCTACGAGCAGTACTTC. It codes for CSVAGTGDSSYEQYF.

About this clonotype itself: This may be a read error, as it is one base from a much larger clone. The CDR3 end shows no conserved phenylalanine or tryptophan, and so a read error is likely. V usage is TRBV2 and J usage is TRBJ2-5; D uncertain. This CDR3 region has 14 residues. With 4 bases removed from V and 2 bases from J, the gap between germline ends came to 11 bases. The V gene's germline CDR1 is SNHLY and CDR2 FYNNEI. CDR3 in amino acids: CASSAWEEQETQYS. The CDR3 nucleotides read TGTGCCAGCAGTGCCTGGGAAGAACAAGAGACCCAGTACTCC.

In this sample, this clonotype turned up a few times. J is TRBJ1-4 and V is TRBV24-1, with 8 positions matching TRBD1. The J segment lost 5 bases and the V segment lost 3 bases, leaving 28 bases of the junction unmatched. Germline V gene sequence: CDR1 KGHDR, CDR2 SFDVKD. This CDR3 has 23 amino acids. The CDR3 region has the DNA TGTGCCACCAGTGATCCTGTGGACAGGGCAAGGAGTCATTTCAACATTAAGAATGAAAAACTGTTTTTT. It codes for CATSDPVDRARSHFNIKNEKLFF.

Concerning this clonotype: A junction boundary mismatches the germline segment, possibly from a read error. The chain links TRBV7-9 to TRBJ2-1; 7 bases are a match to TRBD2. The CDR3 runs 18 residues. The germline V gene has CDR1 SEHNR and CDR2 FQNEAQ (reference sequence). The CDR3 is CASSFGFDVGGTYDEQFF. CDR3 DNA sequence: TGTGCCAGCAGCTTTGGGTTTGATGTCGGGGGGACCTACGATGAGCAGTTCTTC.

Turning to this clonotype: This may come from a read error, since a much larger clone is one base off. V is TRBV28 and J is TRBJ2-1, with 9 bases lining up with TRBD2. Germline CDR1 reads MDHEN; CDR2 reads SYDVKM. The CDR3 sequence is 13 residues long. The V gene end was trimmed by 3 bases and the J gene end by 10 bases; junction bases not matched to a gene: 4. CDR3 sequence (DNA): TGTGCCAGCAGTTTTGGACTAGCGCCGGAGCAGTTCTTC. It is translated as CASSFGLAPEQFF. The variable domain in full, with the rest retrieved from reference TRBV28 and TRBJ2-1, is DVKVTQSSRYLVKRTGEKVFLECVQDMDHENMFWYRQDPGLGLRLIYFSYDVKMKEKGDIPEGYSVSREKKERFSLILESASTNQTSMYLCASSFGLAPEQFFGPGTRLTVL.

The sample holds many counts of this clonotype. The J gene is TRBJ2-3, the V gene TRBV12-3 or TRBV12-4; TRBD1 might be the D (5 bases). The CDR3 sequence is 14 residues long. V lost 7 bases and J lost 2, with 13 bases in between. The CDR3 bases are TGTGCCAGCACCTGGGGCGCCGACACAGATACGCAGTATTTT. It encodes CASTWGADTDTQYF.

This clonotype was detected ten times or more. The rearrangement joins TRBV5-1 to TRBJ2-3; weak D call: TRBD1 (5 bases). CDR1 is SGHRS and CDR2 is YFSETQ in the germline V gene. V was trimmed by 4 bases and J by 0 bases, leaving 30 bases between them. This CDR3 is built from 21 residues. CDR3 region: CASSPDPSTGLPNFSTDTQYF. Here the CDR3 DNA reads TGCGCCAGCAGCCCGGACCCATCTACAGGCCTCCCCAACTTTAGCACAGATACGCAGTATTTT. The variable domain in full, completed from reference TRBV5-1 and TRBJ2-3, reads KAGVTQTPRYLIKTRGQQVTLSCSPISGHRSVSWYQQTPGQGLQFLFEYFSETQRNKGNFPGRFSGRQFSNSRSEMNVSTLELGDSALYLCASSPDPSTGLPNFSTDTQYFGPGTRLTVL.

The V call is TRBV27, the J call TRBJ2-3; 8 bases map to TRBD1. V dropped 0 bases and J dropped 4; count of bases not matched to a gene: 9. The germline V gene has CDR1 MNHEY and CDR2 SMNVEV (reference sequence). The CDR3 has 17 amino acids. The CDR3 here is CASSLSAGGLTADTQYF. CDR3 in DNA: TGTGCCAGCAGTTTATCGGCAGGGGGCTTAACTGCAGATACGCAGTATTTT.